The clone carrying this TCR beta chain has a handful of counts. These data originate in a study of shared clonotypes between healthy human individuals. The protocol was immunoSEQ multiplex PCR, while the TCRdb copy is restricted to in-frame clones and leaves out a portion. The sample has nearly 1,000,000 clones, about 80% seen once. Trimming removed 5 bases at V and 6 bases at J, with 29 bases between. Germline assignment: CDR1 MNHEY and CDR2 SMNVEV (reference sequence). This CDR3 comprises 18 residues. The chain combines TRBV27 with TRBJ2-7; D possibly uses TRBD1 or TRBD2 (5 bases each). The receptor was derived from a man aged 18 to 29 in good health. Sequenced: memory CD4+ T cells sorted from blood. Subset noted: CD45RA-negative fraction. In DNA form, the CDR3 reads TGTGCCAGCAGTACCTTCCCCGGGACCCGTGTTCCACGCCCCGAGCAGTACTTC. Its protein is CASSTFPGTRVPRPEQYF.